What follows are 23 T cell receptor beta chains derived from one specimen sequenced in a study of beta chain features in type 1 diabetes (dated by TCRdb to about 2018). The protocol used for the library was the immunoSEQ multiplex PCR assay. The entire amount of isolated RNA was reverse transcribed using the High Capacity cDNA Reverse Transcription Kit, so the sequenced TCRB transcripts were expressed ones. TCRdb provides this immuneACCESS table in a form limited to in-frame rearrangements. Some clones are lacking; in checked studies, under half of them reflect an unresolved V gene, and why the rest are absent is not known. The sample table shows about 400,000 clones, and roughly 13% are seen once. The top ten constitute approximately 0.015% of the sample. What was sequenced was naive CD4+ T cells from blood. In light of the paper, this sample's cell subset or site label describes: true naive CD4+ T cells. The source of these receptors is a young man in good health.

This clone has a handful of counts. The chain joins TRBV6-5 to TRBJ2-1; TRBD1 might be the D (6 bases). Trimming took off 10 bases at V and 7 bases at J, with 14 bases between the two ends. Germline lookup yields CDR1 MNHEY and CDR2 SVGAGI. This CDR3 spans 12 amino acids. The CDR3 DNA reads as TGTGCCACCCCCGTGAGGGGGAATGAGCAGTTCTTC. It specifies CATPVRGNEQFF.

This clone was observed a handful of times. The chain joins TRBV6-6 to TRBJ2-7; 10 bases agree with TRBD1. The CDR3 contains 13 residues. The germline V gene has CDR1 MNHNY and CDR2 SVGAGI (reference sequence). V was pared by 6 bases and J by 6 bases, with 5 bases of the junction left unmatched. CDR3 amino acids: CASSGQGEGEQYF. CDR3 DNA: TGTGCCAGCAGCGGACAGGGGGAGGGCGAGCAGTACTTC.

In nucleotides, the CDR3 is TGCGCCAGCAGCTCTGTTTCGACAGGGGTAGGGGAAAAACTGTTTTTT. This gives the protein CASSSVSTGVGEKLFF. V and J are TRBV5-1 and TRBJ1-4; 8 positions match TRBD1. Germline V gene data show CDR1 as SGHRS and CDR2 as YFSETQ. The CDR3 is made up of 16 amino acids. The trim removed 3 bases at V and 8 bases at J, leaving 12 bases unmatched.

This clone was recorded a few times. CDR3 residues: CASSLVLYTQYF. Here the CDR3 DNA reads TGTGCCAGCAGCTTAGTACTCTATACGCAGTATTTT. The V gene is TRBV7-2, the J gene TRBJ2-3; D unresolved. The CDR3 consists of 12 residues. Trimming pared 1 base from V and 7 bases from J, leaving 6 bases between. Germline values: CDR1 SGHTA, CDR2 FQGNSA.

The sample holds a few counts of this clone. The chain links TRBV7-2 to TRBJ2-1; the D gene is possibly TRBD2 (6 bases). The CDR3 loop spans 12 amino acids. V gave up 3 bases and J gave up 15 bases, with 15 bases separating them. Germline V gene data show CDR1 as SGHTA and CDR2 as FQGNSA. The CDR3 sequence is CASSFGGRDPFF. In DNA form, the CDR3 reads TGTGCCAGCAGCTTTGGTGGGCGGGACCCGTTCTTC. The variable domain in full, completed from reference TRBV7-2 and TRBJ2-1, reads GAGVSQSPSNKVTEKGKDVELRCDPISGHTALYWYRQSLGQGLEFLIYFQGNSAPDKSGLPSDRFSAERTGGSVSTLTIQRTQQEDSAVYLCASSFGGRDPFFGPGTRLTVL.

The rearrangement uses TRBV15 and TRBJ1-4; no definite D call. The CDR3 has 15 residues. The V gene lost 3 bases and the J gene lost 7 bases, with 15 bases spanning the gap. Per the germline V gene, CDR1 is LNHNV and CDR2 is YYDKDF (reference sequence). DNA of the CDR3: TGTGCCACCAGCAGCTTGAGGGTTGAGGGTGAAAAACTGTTTTTT. Its translation: CATSSLRVEGEKLFF.

Note on this clone: Other DNA sequences of this sample code for an identical CDR3. The chain uses TRBV7-2 and TRBJ2-1, with D possibly matching TRBD1 (5 bases). V was shortened by 1 base and J by 4 bases, with 5 bases between the two germline ends. There are 13 residues in the CDR3. The V gene's germline CDR1 is SGHTA and CDR2 FQGNSA. The CDR3 sequence: CASSLGQYNEQFF. For the CDR3, the DNA is TGTGCCAGCAGCTTAGGACAGTACAATGAGCAGTTCTTC.

This rearrangement joins TRBV5-1 to TRBJ2-3; possibly TRBD1 for D (6 bases). CDR1 SGHRS and CDR2 YFSETQ come from the germline V gene. The CDR3 runs 14 residues. V was pared by 2 bases and J by 2 bases, with 9 bases between. Here the CDR3 reads CASSFRGTTDTQYF. In nucleotides, the CDR3 is TGCGCCAGCAGCTTTAGGGGGACCACAGATACGCAGTATTTT.

The rearrangement links TRBV28 to TRBJ2-7; TRBD1 aligns across 10 bases. The CDR3 totals 15 residues. CDR1 and CDR2 (germline): MDHEN, SYDVKM. V dropped 2 bases and J dropped 4; count of bases not matched to a gene: 5. The CDR3 DNA is TGTGCCAGCAGTTTAATGGGGACAGGGGAGTACGAGCAGTACTTC. This translates into CASSLMGTGEYEQYF.

This chain uses TRBV30 with TRBJ1-3; D perhaps matches TRBD1 (6 bases). This CDR3 is built from 12 residues. From germline, CDR1 is GTSNPN and CDR2 SVGIG (reference sequence). Trimming cost V 8 bases and J 0 bases, with 8 bases left between them. The CDR3 DNA sequence: TGTGCCCGACAGGACTCTGGAAACACCATATATTTT. It specifies CARQDSGNTIYF.

This clone came up a few times. The rearrangement links TRBV15 to TRBJ2-3, with 7 bases lining up with TRBD2. The J segment lost 0 bases and the V segment lost 3 bases, leaving 9 bases of the junction unmatched. The length of the CDR3 is 17 residues. Germline V CDR1 and CDR2: LNHNV, YYDKDF (reference sequence). Here the CDR3 DNA reads TGTGCCACCAGCAGGGGGGGGGTAGGGTTGAGCACAGATACGCAGTATTTT. Translating gives CATSRGGVGLSTDTQYF. Drawing the rest from reference TRBV15 and TRBJ2-3, the complete variable domain is DAMVIQNPRYQVTQFGKPVTLSCSQTLNHNVMYWYQQKSSQAPKLLFHYYDKDFNNEADTPDNFQSRRPNTSFCFLDIRSPGLGDTAMYLCATSRGGVGLSTDTQYFGPGTRLTVL.

This clone was detected only a few times. This rearrangement joins TRBV6-6 to TRBJ1-5; no clear D gene. The length of the CDR3 is 14 residues. CDR1 and CDR2 from the germline V gene are MNHNY and SVGAGI (reference sequence). V was trimmed by 7 bases and J by 6 bases, leaving 16 bases between them. The CDR3 nucleotides read TGTGCCAGCAATCCATCGCCGTTCGGTCAGCCCCAGCATTTT. As protein: CASNPSPFGQPQHF.

J is TRBJ2-1 and V is TRBV28; D possibly corresponds to TRBD1 (6 bases). This CDR3 spans 13 amino acids. V dropped 2 bases and J dropped 4 bases, with 6 bases sitting between them. The germline V gene has CDR1 MDHEN and CDR2 SYDVKM. CDR3 loop: CASSLTGYNEQFF. The CDR3 DNA is TGTGCCAGCAGTTTAACAGGGTACAATGAGCAGTTCTTC.

The rearrangement links TRBV30 to TRBJ2-1, with TRBD2 matching over 7 bases. Germline-derived CDR1 and CDR2 are GTSNPN and SVGIG (reference sequence). V lost 8 bases and J lost 3; bases outside the gene matches: 4. The CDR3 has 12 residues. CDR3 DNA: TGTGCCGGAAAGCGGGACTACAATGAGCAGTTCTTC. Translation: CAGKRDYNEQFF.

The gene calls are TRBV9 and TRBJ2-5, with D possibly matching TRBD1 (6 bases). Trimming removed 3 bases at V and 1 base at J, with 16 bases between. Germline lookup yields CDR1 SGDLS and CDR2 YYNGEE. The CDR3 length is 16 residues. The CDR3 here is CASSAAQGSGQETQYF. CDR3 DNA sequence: TGTGCCAGCAGCGCGGCACAGGGAAGTGGCCAAGAGACCCAGTACTTC.

The rearrangement uses TRBV4-2 and TRBJ2-1; TRBD2 might be the D (5 bases). Germline values: CDR1 LGHNA, CDR2 YNFKEQ. The V end lost 0 bases, the J end lost 5 bases, and 11 bases lay between the germline ends. The CDR3 covers 15 residues. The CDR3 DNA reads as TGTGCCAGCAGCCAAGAAGGGAGCCGGCACAATGAGCAGTTCTTC. As protein: CASSQEGSRHNEQFF.

The chain is built from TRBV7-2 and TRBJ2-7; 9 bases map to TRBD1. CDR1 is SGHTA and CDR2 is FQGNSA in the germline V gene. V lost 7 bases to trimming and J lost 6 bases; unmatched junction nucleotides: 10. This CDR3 has 14 residues. Written as DNA, the CDR3 is TGTGCCAGCATCCCGGGACAGGGTTTTTTCGAGCAGTACTTC. Its protein is CASIPGQGFFEQYF.

CDR3 in amino acids: CASRLNRGAEAFF. In nucleotides, the CDR3 is TGTGCCAGTCGACTCAATAGGGGTGCTGAAGCTTTCTTT. V usage is TRBV19 and J usage is TRBJ1-1; D might be TRBD1 (5 bases). This CDR3 region has 13 residues. Trimming shortened V by 8 bases and J by 6 bases, and 16 bases separated the two germline ends. Germline V CDR1 and CDR2: LNHDA, SQIVND (reference sequence).

This clone was detected a few times. Other DNA sequences within the sample encode an identical CDR3. The chain uses TRBV7-3 and TRBJ2-7, with 9 bases aligning to TRBD1. With 6 bases clipped from V and 2 bases from J, the junction kept 5 bases outside the gene matches. CDR3 length: 14 residues. CDR1 and CDR2 from the germline V gene are SGHTA and FQGTGA. The CDR3 loop reads CASSLDRGPYEQYF. The CDR3 region has the DNA TGTGCCAGCAGTTTGGACAGGGGCCCCTACGAGCAGTACTTC.

The V gene is TRBV19, the J gene TRBJ2-6; TRBD1 agrees at 9 bases. Per germline, CDR1 LNHDA and CDR2 SQIVND (reference sequence). The CDR3 is made up of 17 amino acids. Germline trimming cut 7 bases from V and 4 bases from J; bases unmatched to any gene: 11. The CDR3: CASTRTGAPSGANVLTF. CDR3 DNA: TGTGCCAGTACCCGGACAGGGGCCCCCTCCGGGGCCAACGTCCTGACTTTC.

The V gene is TRBV7-9, the J gene TRBJ1-4; 7 positions match TRBD1. CDR1 is SEHNR and CDR2 is FQNEAQ in the germline V gene (reference sequence). The CDR3 runs to 14 residues. J gave up 8 bases and V 4 bases, and 7 bases lay outside the gene matches. The CDR3 DNA reads TGTGCCAGCAGCTCACAGGGGTTCAACGAAAAACTGTTTTTT. This translates into CASSSQGFNEKLFF.

The rearrangement uses TRBV11-2 and TRBJ1-1; D may be TRBD1 (5 bases). Per the germline V gene, CDR1 is SGHAT and CDR2 is FQNNGV. V lost 2 bases and J lost 3, with 7 bases in between. The CDR3 contains 13 residues. The CDR3 is CASSLSGYTEAFF. Written as DNA, the CDR3 is TGTGCCAGCAGCTTATCAGGGTACACTGAAGCTTTCTTT.

This clone showed up just a few times. The V gene is TRBV4-2, the J gene TRBJ2-7; 7 bases map to TRBD2. The CDR3 is 14 amino acids. V lost 1 base and J lost 4; bases outside the gene matches: 4. Germline loops: CDR1 LGHNA, CDR2 YNFKEQ. DNA of the CDR3: TGTGCCAGCAGCCAAGCTAGCGGAGATTACGAGCAGTACTTC. Its translation is CASSQASGDYEQYF.